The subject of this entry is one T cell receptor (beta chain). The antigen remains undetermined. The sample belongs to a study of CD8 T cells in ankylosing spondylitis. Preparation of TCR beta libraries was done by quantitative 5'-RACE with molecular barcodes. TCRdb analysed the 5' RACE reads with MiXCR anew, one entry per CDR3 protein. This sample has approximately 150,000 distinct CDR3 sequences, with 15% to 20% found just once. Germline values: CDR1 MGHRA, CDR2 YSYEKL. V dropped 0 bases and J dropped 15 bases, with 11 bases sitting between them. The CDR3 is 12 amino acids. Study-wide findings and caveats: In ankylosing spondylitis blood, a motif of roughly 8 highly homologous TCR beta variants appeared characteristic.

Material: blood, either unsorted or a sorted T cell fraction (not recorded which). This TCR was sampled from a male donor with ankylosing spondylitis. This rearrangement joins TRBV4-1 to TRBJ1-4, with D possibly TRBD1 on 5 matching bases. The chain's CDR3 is CASSQDDSEMFF. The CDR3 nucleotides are TGCGCCAGCAGCCAAGATGACAGTGAGATGTTTTTT.